Following are 8 T cell receptor beta chains from one sample sequenced in a study of cytomegalovirus exposure and HLA in healthy donors. Primers: 60 Vbeta forward and 13 Jbeta reverse. Clones were sequenced by immunoSEQ multiplex PCR, and TCRdb holds only the in-frame ones, with some missing. This sample's clone table lists around 140,000 clones. Material for sequencing was PBMCs. Receptors were obtained from a woman aged 40 to 49 in good health and CMV-seropositive.

The rearrangement joins TRBV7-3 to TRBJ2-1, with 8 bases fitting TRBD2. V lost 6 bases and J lost 6; bases outside the gene matches: 16. The CDR3 loop spans 17 amino acids. Per germline, CDR1 SGHTA and CDR2 FQGTGA. The CDR3, as DNA: TGTGCCAGCAGATCAACCGGGACTAGTGTTCCCCTCAATGAGCAGTTCTTC. It is translated as CASRSTGTSVPLNEQFF.

This chain connects TRBV5-5 to TRBJ2-5; D perhaps matches TRBD2 (6 bases). Germline lookup yields CDR1 SGHKS and CDR2 YYEKEE (reference sequence). The V and J ends lost 3 bases and 5 bases respectively, with 8 bases between them. The CDR3 is 12 amino acids. The CDR3 region is CASSWRGETQYF. The CDR3 coding sequence is TGTGCCAGCAGCTGGAGGGGCGAGACCCAGTACTTC.

The rearrangement uses TRBV28 and TRBJ2-2; D remains unclear. Trimming left V 7 bases short and J 0 bases short, with 9 bases between. CDR3 length equals 14 residues. Germline V gives CDR1 MDHEN, CDR2 SYDVKM. The CDR3 loop is CASKSGANTGELFF. CDR3 in DNA: TGTGCCAGCAAATCAGGCGCGAACACCGGGGAGCTGTTTTTT. Full variable domain (outside the CDR3, taken from reference TRBV28 and TRBJ2-2): DVKVTQSSRYLVKRTGEKVFLECVQDMDHENMFWYRQDPGLGLRLIYFSYDVKMKEKGDIPEGYSVSREKKERFSLILESASTNQTSMYLCASKSGANTGELFFGEGSRLTVL.

The J gene is TRBJ2-5, the V gene TRBV6-1; perhaps TRBD2 as D (5 bases). Trimming took 4 bases from V and 2 from J, leaving 14 bases between them. The CDR3 runs to 15 residues. Germline V gene lookup returns CDR1 MNHNS and CDR2 SASEGT. The CDR3 nucleotides read TGTGCCAGCAGTGGGGAGAATTGGTTTCAAGAGACCCAGTACTTC. Residues: CASSGENWFQETQYF.

The gene calls are TRBV19 and TRBJ2-3, with TRBD2 matching 10 bases. Germline V CDR1 and CDR2: LNHDA, SQIVND (reference sequence). V shed 5 bases, J shed 3 bases, and the junction held 8 bases outside the gene matches. The CDR3 has 16 amino acids. CDR3 nucleotides: TGTGCCAGTAGTTCAGGGGCTAGCGGGAGAACAGATACGCAGTATTTT. Translated, it gives CASSSGASGRTDTQYF. The entire variable domain, with the rest obtained from reference TRBV19 and TRBJ2-3, is as follows: DGGITQSPKYLFRKEGQNVTLSCEQNLNHDAMYWYRQDPGQGLRLIYYSQIVNDFQKGDIAEGYSVSREKKESFPLTVTSAQKNPTAFYLCASSSGASGRTDTQYFGPGTRLTVL.

V gene TRBV4-1 combines with J gene TRBJ2-7; 7 bases are a match to TRBD2. CDR1 MGHRA and CDR2 YSYEKL come from the germline V gene. This CDR3 region has 17 residues. The ends lost 4 bases at V and 1 base at J; junction bases unmatched: 13. For the CDR3, the DNA is TGCGCCAGCAGCCGGATGAGGAGCGGGATAGGGTCCTACGAGCAGTACTTC. This gives the protein CASSRMRSGIGSYEQYF.

V is TRBV7-8 and J is TRBJ1-5, with 9 bases fitting TRBD1. From germline, CDR1 is SGHVS and CDR2 FQNEAQ. The CDR3 loop spans 16 amino acids. V was pared by 3 bases and J by 5 bases, with 8 bases of the junction left unmatched. The CDR3 region is CASSLGGQGRHQPQHF. The CDR3 DNA sequence: TGTGCCAGCAGCTTGGGTGGACAGGGGAGGCATCAGCCCCAGCATTTT.

Points on this clone: The junction and the germline gene differ at one end; a read error may be behind it. The chain has TRBV11-2 and TRBJ1-3; D is uncertain. The CDR3 loop spans 14 amino acids. Germline CDR1 is SGHAT and CDR2 is FQNNGV. CDR3 sequence reads: CASSPKEGGNAIYF. In nucleotides, the CDR3 is TGTGCCAGCAGCCCGAAGGAGGGTGGAAACGCCATATATTTT.